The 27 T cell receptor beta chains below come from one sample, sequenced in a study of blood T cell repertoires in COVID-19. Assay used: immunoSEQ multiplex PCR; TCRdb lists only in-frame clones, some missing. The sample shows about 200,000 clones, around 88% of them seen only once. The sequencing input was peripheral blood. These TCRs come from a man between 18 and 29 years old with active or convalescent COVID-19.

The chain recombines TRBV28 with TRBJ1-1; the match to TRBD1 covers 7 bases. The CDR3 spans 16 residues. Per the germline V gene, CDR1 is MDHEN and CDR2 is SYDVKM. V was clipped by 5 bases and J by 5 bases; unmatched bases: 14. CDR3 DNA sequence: TGTGCCAGCAGTCAGCAAGGGGGCGTAGTTAGTACTGAAGCTTTCTTT. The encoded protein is CASSQQGGVVSTEAFF.

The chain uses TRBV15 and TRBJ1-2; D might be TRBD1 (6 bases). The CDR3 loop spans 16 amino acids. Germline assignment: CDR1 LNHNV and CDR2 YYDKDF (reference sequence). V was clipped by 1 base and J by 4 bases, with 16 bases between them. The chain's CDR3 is CATSRGGQGKSYGYTF. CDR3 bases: TGTGCCACCAGCAGAGGGGGGCAGGGGAAGTCCTATGGCTACACCTTC.

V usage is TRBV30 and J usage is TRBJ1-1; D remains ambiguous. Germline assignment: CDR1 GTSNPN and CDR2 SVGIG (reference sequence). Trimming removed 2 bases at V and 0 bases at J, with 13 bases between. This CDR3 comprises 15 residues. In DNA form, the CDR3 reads TGTGCCTGGAGTCCGGGCGGGCTCATGAACACTGAAGCTTTCTTT. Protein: CAWSPGGLMNTEAFF.

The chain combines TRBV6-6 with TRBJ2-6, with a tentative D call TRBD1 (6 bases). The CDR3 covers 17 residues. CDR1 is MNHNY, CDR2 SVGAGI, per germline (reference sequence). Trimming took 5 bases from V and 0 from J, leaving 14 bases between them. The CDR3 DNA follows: TGTGCCAGCAGTCCGACAGGCCTGGTCTCTGGGGCCAACGTCCTGACTTTC. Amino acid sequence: CASSPTGLVSGANVLTF.

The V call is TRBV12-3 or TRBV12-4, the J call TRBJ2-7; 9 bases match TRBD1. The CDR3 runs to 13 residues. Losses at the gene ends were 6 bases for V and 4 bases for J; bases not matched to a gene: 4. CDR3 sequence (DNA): TGTGCCAGCAGGGGACAGGGAATATACGAGCAGTACTTC. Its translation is CASRGQGIYEQYF.

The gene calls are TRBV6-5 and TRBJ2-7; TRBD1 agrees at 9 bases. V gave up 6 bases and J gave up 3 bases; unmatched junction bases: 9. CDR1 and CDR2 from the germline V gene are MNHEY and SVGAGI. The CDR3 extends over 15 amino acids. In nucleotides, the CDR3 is TGTGCCAGCAGCTTCCGGGACAGGGAGGACTACGAGCAGTACTTC. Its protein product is CASSFRDREDYEQYF.

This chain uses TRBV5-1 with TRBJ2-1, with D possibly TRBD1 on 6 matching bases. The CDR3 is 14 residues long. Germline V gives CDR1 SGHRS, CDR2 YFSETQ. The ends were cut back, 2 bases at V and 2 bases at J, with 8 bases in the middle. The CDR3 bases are TGCGCCAGCAGCTTCAGGGACACCTACAATGAGCAGTTCTTC. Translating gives CASSFRDTYNEQFF.

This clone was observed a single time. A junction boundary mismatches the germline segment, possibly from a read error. The CDR3 coding sequence is TGTGCCAGCGGCCAAGTAAACCAGGGCTCGGGCTACACCTTC. Translated, it gives CASGQVNQGSGYTF. V usage is TRBV3-1 (or the pseudogene TRBV3-2) and J usage is TRBJ1-2, with D possibly matching TRBD1 (5 bases). This CDR3 has 14 amino acids. CDR1 is LGHDT and CDR2 is YNNKEL in the germline V gene (reference sequence).

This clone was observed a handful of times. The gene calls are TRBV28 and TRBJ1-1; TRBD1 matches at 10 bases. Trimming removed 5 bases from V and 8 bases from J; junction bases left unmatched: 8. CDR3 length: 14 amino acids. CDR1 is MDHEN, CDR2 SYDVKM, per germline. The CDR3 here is CASSKTGGAFEAFF. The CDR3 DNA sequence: TGTGCCAGCAGTAAGACAGGGGGCGCGTTCGAAGCTTTCTTT.

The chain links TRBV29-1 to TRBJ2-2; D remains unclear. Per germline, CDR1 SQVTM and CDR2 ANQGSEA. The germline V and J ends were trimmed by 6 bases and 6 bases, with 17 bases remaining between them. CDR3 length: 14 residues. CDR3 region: CSVLLNSYAGELFF. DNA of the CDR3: TGCAGCGTACTCTTAAACAGCTACGCCGGGGAGCTGTTTTTT.

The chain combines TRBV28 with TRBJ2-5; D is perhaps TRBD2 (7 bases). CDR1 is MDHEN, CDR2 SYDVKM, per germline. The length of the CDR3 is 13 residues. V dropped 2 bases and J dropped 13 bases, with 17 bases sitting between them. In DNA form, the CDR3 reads TGTGCCAGCAGTTTACCAAGGGGGGGGTCCCGGTACTTC. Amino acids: CASSLPRGGSRYF.

CDR3 sequence (DNA): TGCGCCAGCAGCCGCGATCCCCAGGGGCGTAACACTGAAGCTTTCTTT. It is translated as CASSRDPQGRNTEAFF. The J gene is TRBJ1-1, the V gene TRBV4-1; D is possibly TRBD1 (6 bases). Trimming took 4 bases from V and 2 from J, leaving 17 bases between them. Per germline, CDR1 MGHRA and CDR2 YSYEKL. This CDR3 is built from 16 residues.

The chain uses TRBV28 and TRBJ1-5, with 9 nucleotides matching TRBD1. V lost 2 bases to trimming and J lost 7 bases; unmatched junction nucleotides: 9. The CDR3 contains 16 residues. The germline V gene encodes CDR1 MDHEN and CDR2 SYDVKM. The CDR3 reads CASSLGSTGGGQPQHF. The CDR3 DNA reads TGTGCCAGCAGTTTAGGATCGACAGGGGGAGGACAGCCCCAGCATTTT. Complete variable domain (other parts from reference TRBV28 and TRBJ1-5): DVKVTQSSRYLVKRTGEKVFLECVQDMDHENMFWYRQDPGLGLRLIYFSYDVKMKEKGDIPEGYSVSREKKERFSLILESASTNQTSMYLCASSLGSTGGGQPQHFGDGTRLSIL.

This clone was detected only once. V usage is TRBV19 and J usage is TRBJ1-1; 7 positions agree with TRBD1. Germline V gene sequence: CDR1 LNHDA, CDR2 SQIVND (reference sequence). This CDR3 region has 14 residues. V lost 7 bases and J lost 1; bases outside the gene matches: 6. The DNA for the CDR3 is TGTGCCAGTAAAAGGGACAGTGGGAACACTGAAGCTTTCTTT. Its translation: CASKRDSGNTEAFF.

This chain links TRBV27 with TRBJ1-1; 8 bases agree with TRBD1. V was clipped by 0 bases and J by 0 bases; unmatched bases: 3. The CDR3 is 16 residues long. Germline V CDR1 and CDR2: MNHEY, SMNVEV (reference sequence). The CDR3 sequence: CASSLSGTGMNTEAFF. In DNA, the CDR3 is TGTGCCAGCAGTTTATCCGGGACAGGTATGAACACTGAAGCTTTCTTT.

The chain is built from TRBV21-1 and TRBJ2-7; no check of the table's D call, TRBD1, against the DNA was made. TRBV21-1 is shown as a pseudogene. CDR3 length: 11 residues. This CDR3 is CASSKRQDRNF. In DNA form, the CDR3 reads TGTGCCAGCAGCAAGAGACAGGACAGAAACTTC.

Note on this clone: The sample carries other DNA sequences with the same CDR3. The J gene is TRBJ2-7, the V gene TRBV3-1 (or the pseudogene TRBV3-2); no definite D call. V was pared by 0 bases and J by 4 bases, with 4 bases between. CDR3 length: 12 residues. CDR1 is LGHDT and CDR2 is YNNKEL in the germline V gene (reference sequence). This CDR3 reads CASSQDRYEQYF. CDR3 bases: TGTGCCAGCAGCCAAGACCGGTACGAGCAGTACTTC.

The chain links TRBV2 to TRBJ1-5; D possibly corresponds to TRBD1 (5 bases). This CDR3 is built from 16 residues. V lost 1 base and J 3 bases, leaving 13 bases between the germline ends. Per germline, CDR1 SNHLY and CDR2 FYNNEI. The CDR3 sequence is CASSEGGRRPNQPQHF. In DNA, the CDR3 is TGTGCCAGCAGTGAAGGGGGGAGGCGACCCAATCAGCCCCAGCATTTT.

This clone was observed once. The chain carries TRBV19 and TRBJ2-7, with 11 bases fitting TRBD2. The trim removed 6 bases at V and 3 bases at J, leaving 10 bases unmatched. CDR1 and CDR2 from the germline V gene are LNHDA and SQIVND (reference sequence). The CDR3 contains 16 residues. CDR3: CASSPTSTSGGYEQYF. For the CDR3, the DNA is TGTGCCAGTAGCCCTACCTCTACTAGCGGGGGCTACGAGCAGTACTTC.

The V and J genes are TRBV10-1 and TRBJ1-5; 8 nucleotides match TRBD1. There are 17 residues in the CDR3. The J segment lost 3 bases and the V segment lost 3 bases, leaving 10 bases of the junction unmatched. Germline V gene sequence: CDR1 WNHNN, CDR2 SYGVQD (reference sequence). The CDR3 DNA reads TGCGCCAGCAGTGACCCGACAGGGGTGGGATACAATCAGCCCCAGCATTTT. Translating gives CASSDPTGVGYNQPQHF.

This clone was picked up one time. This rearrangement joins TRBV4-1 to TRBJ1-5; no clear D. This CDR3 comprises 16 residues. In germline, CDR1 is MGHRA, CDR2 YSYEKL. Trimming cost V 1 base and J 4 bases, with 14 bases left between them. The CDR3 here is CASSQVEKGVNQPQHF. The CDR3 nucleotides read TGCGCCAGCAGCCAAGTAGAGAAAGGAGTTAATCAGCCCCAGCATTTT.

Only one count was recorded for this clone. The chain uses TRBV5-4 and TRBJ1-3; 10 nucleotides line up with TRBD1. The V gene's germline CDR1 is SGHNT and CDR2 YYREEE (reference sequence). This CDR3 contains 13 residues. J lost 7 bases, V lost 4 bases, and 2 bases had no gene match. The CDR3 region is CASSTDRGNTIYF. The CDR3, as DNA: TGTGCCAGCAGCACGGACAGGGGGAACACCATATATTTT.

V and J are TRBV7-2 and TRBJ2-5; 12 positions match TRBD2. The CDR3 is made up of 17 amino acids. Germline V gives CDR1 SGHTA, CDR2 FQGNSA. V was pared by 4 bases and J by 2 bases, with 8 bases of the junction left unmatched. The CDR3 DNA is TGTGCCAGCAGCTCGGTGACTAGCGGGAGTATACAAGAGACCCAGTACTTC. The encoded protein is CASSSVTSGSIQETQYF.

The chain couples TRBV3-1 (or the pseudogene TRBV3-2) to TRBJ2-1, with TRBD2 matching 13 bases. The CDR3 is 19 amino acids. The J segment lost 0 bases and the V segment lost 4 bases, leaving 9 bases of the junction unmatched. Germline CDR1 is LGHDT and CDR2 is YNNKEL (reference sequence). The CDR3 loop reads CASSLLTSGRPSSYNEQFF. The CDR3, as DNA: TGTGCCAGCAGCCTACTGACTAGCGGGAGGCCAAGCTCCTACAATGAGCAGTTCTTC.

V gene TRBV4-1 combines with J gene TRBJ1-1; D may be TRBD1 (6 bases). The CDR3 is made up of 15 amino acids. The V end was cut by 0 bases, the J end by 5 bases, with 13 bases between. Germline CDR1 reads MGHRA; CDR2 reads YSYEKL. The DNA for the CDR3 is TGCGCCAGCAGCCAAGAAACAGGGACGAAGACTGAAGCTTTCTTT. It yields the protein CASSQETGTKTEAFF.

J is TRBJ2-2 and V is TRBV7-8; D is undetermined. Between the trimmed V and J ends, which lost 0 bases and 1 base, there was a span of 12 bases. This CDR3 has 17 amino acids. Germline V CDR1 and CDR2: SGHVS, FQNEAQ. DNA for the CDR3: TGTGCCAGCAGCTTAGCGACCGCCGCAGGGAACACCGGGGAGCTGTTTTTT. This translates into CASSLATAAGNTGELFF.

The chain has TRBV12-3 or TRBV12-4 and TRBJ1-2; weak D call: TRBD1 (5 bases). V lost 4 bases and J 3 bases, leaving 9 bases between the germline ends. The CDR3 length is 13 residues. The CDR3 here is CASSSVGDYGYTF. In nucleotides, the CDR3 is TGTGCCAGCAGTTCCGTAGGGGACTATGGCTACACCTTC.